Included here is one T cell receptor beta chain sequence, with context. Its antigen is currently not known. No much larger clone is present one base from it, and per-base qualities are unavailable. Trimmed from V: 6 bases; trimmed from J: 2 bases; junction bases lacking a gene match: 7. The CDR3 runs 17 residues from the cysteine to the phenylalanine. The kept DNA is CDR3 alone, 51 bases in frame from the first base. From a lookup of the germline V gene, CDR1 and CDR2 are KGHSH and LQKENI. This record comes from a study of shared clonotypes between healthy human individuals (dated by TCRdb to 2018 to 2020). Study-wide context: Two women and three men aged 18 to 49 years were included in the cohort. To estimate repertoire size and how much clonotypes are shared between individuals, the study performed deep sequencing of blood TCR repertoires from 4 to 6 healthy adults. Between about 0.8 and 9.5 billion PBMCs per donor were obtained by leukapheresis. Different laboratories and diverse techniques were used to prepare libraries and sequence TCR repertoires, to increase sequencing depth and limit assay-specific biases. Here is what the overall study found, with its caveats: Sampling was restricted to blood, and TCR repertoires in tissue are likely to differ from TCR repertoires in blood. Pairwise subsampling led to the expectation that sequencing depth would affect the degree of clonotype sharing among donors. The genetic and exposure-history diversity represented was limited by the small number of donors.

The donors were healthy, HIV-negative adults who had no recently reported acute infections or vaccinations. Only Caucasian adults living in Nashville, Tennessee, USA were represented among the donors. In the unsorted samples, tens of millions of PBMCs were counted, and genomic DNA was extracted using the QIAamp DNA Blood Mini kit. Blood was collected by leukapheresis, and PBMCs were isolated by Ficoll-Histopaque density gradient centrifugation and then cryopreserved in liquid nitrogen vapor phase. Using the deep immunoSEQ assay, multiplex PCR amplified TCR CDR3 regions from genomic DNA. Extracted genomic DNA from each cell subset was spread evenly across all wells of several immunoSEQ 96-well plates, with each plate serving as a replicate. For unsorted PBMC, each replicate PCR was loaded with approximately 0.3 ug genomic DNA, equivalent to around 30,000 T cell genomes. Genomic DNA from unsorted PBMC was sequenced over ten immunoSEQ deep assay plates. The purified libraries were quantified using a Qubit 3.0 fluorometer, sized with a Bioanalyzer 2100, and then quantified again using the KAPA Library Quantification kit. A separate single-read 150-cycle Illumina NextSeq 550 flow cell was used to sequence each immunoSEQ 96-well plate. Processing in the source paper ran as follows. Because only junctional sequences without quality scores were contained in the immunoSEQ output, filtering matching that applied to full-length reads could not be performed. To assign V/J genes and CDR3, sequences were annotated using PyIR, a Python wrapper for IgBLAST v1.9, with IMGT germline references. Reads were filtered out if the reads had weak V/J assignments (E-value above 1e-6), no CDR3, stop codons, out-of-frame junctions, or ambiguous translated residues. V3J clonotypes were defined by identical inferred V gene, J gene, and CDR3 amino acid sequence. To compute the percentage overlap between repertoires, the number of shared unique clonotypes was divided by the size of the smaller repertoire. RTK rarefaction, the Chao1 estimator, and Recon v2.1 estimates of unobserved clonotypes were used to assess repertoire richness. Entries here come from immuneACCESS through TCRdb and include only in-frame sequences with V and J called. Some clones fail to appear in such tables; in the studies checked, an unresolved V gene covers under half of the shortfall, and the cause of the remainder is unknown. The V and J calls and the clone size are those of that table, but D and trimming were determined from the DNA. Within this sample are some 510,000 clones, with around 74% of them counted one time only. The biggest ten clones account for around 13% of the sample.

The chain couples TRBV18 to TRBJ2-1; 13 central bases correspond to TRBD2. The origin of this receptor is a woman aged 40 to 50 in good health. Some clones in this sample may be carry-over from other donors' samples. The source material was PBMCs. The DNA sequence is TGTGCCAGCTCGCCGGGGACTAGCGGGAACACCTACAATGAGCAGTTCTTC. It codes for CASSPGTSGNTYNEQFF.